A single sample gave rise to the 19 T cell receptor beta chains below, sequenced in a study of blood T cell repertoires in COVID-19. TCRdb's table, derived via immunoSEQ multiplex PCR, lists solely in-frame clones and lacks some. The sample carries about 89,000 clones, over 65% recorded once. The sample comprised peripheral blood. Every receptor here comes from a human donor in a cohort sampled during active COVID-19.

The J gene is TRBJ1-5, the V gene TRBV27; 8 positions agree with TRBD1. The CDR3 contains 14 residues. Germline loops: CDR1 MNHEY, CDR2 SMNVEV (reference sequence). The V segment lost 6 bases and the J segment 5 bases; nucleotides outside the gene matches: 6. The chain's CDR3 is CASRGTGAHQPQHF. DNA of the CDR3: TGTGCCAGCAGAGGGACAGGCGCGCATCAGCCCCAGCATTTT.

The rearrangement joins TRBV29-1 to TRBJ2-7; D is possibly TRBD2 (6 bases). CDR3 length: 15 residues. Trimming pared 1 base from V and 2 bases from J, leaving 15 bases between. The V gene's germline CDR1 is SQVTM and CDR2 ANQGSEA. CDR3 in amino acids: CSVEGGAGPTYEQYF. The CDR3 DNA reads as TGCAGCGTTGAAGGAGGGGCGGGACCGACCTACGAGCAGTACTTC.

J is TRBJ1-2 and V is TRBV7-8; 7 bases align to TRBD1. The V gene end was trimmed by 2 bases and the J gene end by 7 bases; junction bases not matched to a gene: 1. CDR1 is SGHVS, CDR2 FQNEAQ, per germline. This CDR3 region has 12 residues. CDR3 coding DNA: TGTGCCAGCAGCTTAACAGGGGTTGGCTACACCTTC. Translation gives CASSLTGVGYTF.

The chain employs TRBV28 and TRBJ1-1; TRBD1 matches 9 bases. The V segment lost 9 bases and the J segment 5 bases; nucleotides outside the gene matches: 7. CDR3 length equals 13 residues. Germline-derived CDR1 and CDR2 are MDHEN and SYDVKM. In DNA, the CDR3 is TGTGCCAGTATACAGGGGGCGCCGACTGAAGCTTTCTTT. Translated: CASIQGAPTEAFF.

The CDR3 loop is CASSEASRGTEAFF. CDR3 DNA sequence: TGTGCCAGCAGTGAAGCTAGCAGGGGCACTGAAGCTTTCTTT. The chain couples TRBV2 to TRBJ1-1, with D tentatively TRBD1 (6 bases). The CDR3 is 14 amino acids. V shed 0 bases and J shed 4 bases, with 9 bases lying between them. Germline CDR1 reads SNHLY; CDR2 reads FYNNEI.

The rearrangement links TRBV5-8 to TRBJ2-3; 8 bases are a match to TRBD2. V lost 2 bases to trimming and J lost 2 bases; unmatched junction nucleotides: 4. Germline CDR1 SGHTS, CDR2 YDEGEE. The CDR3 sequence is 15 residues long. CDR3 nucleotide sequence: TGTGCCAGCAGCTTAGGCGGGAGGACCACAGATACGCAGTATTTT. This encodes CASSLGGRTTDTQYF.

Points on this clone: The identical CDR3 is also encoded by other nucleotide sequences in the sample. The DNA of the CDR3 is TGTGCCATCAGTGTAACTAGTACTGATACGCAGTATTTT. As protein: CAISVTSTDTQYF. This chain joins TRBV10-3 and TRBJ2-3, with a possible D match to TRBD2 (5 bases). Germline V gene lookup returns CDR1 ENHRY and CDR2 SYGVKD. V lost 4 bases and J lost 6, with 11 bases in between. CDR3 length: 13 amino acids.

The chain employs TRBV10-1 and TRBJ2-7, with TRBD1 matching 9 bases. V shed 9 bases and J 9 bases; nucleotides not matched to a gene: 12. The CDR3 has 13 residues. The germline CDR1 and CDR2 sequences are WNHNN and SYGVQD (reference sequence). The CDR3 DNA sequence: TGCGCCAGGACTAAACCGGGACAGGGACCGCAGTACTTC. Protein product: CARTKPGQGPQYF.

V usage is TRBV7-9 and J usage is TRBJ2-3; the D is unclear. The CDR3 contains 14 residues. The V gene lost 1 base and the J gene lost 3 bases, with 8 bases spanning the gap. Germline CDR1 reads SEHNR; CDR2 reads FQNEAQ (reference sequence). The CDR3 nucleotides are TGTGCCAGCAGCTTAGGCGGTACAACAGATACGCAGTATTTT. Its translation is CASSLGGTTDTQYF.

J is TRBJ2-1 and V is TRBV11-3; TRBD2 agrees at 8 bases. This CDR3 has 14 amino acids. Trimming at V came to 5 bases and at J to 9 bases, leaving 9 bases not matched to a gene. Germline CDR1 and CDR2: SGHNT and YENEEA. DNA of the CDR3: TGTGCCAGCAGCAAATACGCGGGGGGTGGTGAGCAGTTCTTC. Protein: CASSKYAGGGEQFF. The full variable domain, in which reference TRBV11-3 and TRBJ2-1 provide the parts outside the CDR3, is EAGVVQSPRYKIIEKKQPVAFWCNPISGHNTLYWYLQNLGQGPELLIRYENEEAVDDSQLPKDRFSAERLKGVDSTLKIQPAELGDSAVYLCASSKYAGGGEQFFGPGTRLTVL.

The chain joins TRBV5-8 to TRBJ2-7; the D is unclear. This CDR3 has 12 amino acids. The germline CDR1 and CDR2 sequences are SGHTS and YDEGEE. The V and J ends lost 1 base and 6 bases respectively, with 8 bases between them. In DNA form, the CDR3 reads TGTGCCAGCAGCTTGATCCCGCGCGAGCAGTACTTC. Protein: CASSLIPREQYF.

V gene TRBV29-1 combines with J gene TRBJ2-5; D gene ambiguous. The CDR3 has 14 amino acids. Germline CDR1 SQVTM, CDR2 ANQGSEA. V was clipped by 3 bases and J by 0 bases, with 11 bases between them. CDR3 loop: CSVELVRHQETQYF. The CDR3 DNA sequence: TGCAGCGTTGAGTTGGTCAGGCACCAAGAGACCCAGTACTTC.

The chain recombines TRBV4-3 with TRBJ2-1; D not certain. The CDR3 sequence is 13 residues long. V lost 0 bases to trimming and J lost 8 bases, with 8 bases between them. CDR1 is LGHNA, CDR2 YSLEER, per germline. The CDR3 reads CASSQDSGHEQFF. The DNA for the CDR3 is TGCGCCAGCAGCCAAGATTCGGGTCATGAGCAGTTCTTC.

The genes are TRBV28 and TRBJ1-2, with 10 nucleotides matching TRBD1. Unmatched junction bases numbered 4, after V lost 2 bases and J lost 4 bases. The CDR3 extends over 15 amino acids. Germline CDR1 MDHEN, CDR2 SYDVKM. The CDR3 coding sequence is TGTGCCAGCAGTTTAGAGGACAGGGGGATCTATGGCTACACCTTC. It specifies CASSLEDRGIYGYTF.

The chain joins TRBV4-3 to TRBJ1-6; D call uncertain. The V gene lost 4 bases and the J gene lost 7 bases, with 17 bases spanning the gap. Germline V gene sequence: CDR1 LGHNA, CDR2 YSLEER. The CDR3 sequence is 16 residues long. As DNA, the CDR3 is TGCGCCAGCAGCCGAAATTCAGGTTCGTGGAATTCACCCCTCCACTTT. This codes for CASSRNSGSWNSPLHF.

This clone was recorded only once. The CDR3 region is CASSLGSGSTHEQYF. CDR3 bases: TGTGCCAGCAGCTTAGGCAGCGGGAGTACCCACGAGCAGTACTTC. This chain uses TRBV11-2 with TRBJ2-7, with 8 bases fitting TRBD2. V shed 1 base and J 5 bases; nucleotides not matched to a gene: 7. The CDR3 extends over 15 amino acids. Germline V gene lookup returns CDR1 SGHAT and CDR2 FQNNGV.

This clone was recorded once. CDR3 protein: CASSLGHLSTDTQYF. CDR3 bases: TGTGCCAGCAGCTTGGGACACCTTAGCACAGATACGCAGTATTTT. The chain carries TRBV5-6 and TRBJ2-3; D ambiguous. The V end was cut by 0 bases, the J end by 0 bases, with 8 bases between. Germline V gives CDR1 SGHDT, CDR2 YYEEEE. This CDR3 is built from 15 residues.

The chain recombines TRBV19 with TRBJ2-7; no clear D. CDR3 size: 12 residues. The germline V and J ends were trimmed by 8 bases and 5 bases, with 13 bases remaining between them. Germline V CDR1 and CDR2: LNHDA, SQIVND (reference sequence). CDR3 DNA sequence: TGTGCCAGTGGTGCTAGGATTGACGAGCAGTACTTC. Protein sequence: CASGARIDEQYF.

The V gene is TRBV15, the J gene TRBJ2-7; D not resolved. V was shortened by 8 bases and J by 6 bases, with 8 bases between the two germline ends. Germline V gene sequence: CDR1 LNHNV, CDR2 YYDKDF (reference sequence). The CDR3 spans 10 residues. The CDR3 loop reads CATSVCEQYF. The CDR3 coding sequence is TGTGCCACCTCCGTTTGCGAGCAGTACTTC.